Detailed here is one T cell receptor beta chain. Its antigen remains unknown. These data originate in a study of T cell repertoires in cytomegalovirus infection. The wider study: Recently described HLA-C-restricted plus well-studied HLA-B-restricted CMV epitopes were used. Findings and limits, study-wide: HLA-C-restricted TCR beta clonotypes specific for CMV led the ex vivo response.

TCRdb re-called the reads with MiXCR, one entry per CDR3 protein. Among some 320,000 distinct CDR3 sequences listed, under 35% were seen once. V lost 7 bases to trimming and J lost 3 bases, with 13 bases between them. CDR3 size: 14 residues. Germline assignment: CDR1 MNHEY and CDR2 SVGEGT. The clonotype was recovered from a human donor in good health (CMV status not recorded). Some clones in this sample may be carry-over from other donors' samples. This rearrangement joins TRBV6-2 or TRBV6-3 to TRBJ1-5; D unresolved. Sequencing was performed on cultured PBMCs, taken from culture after CMV antigen stimulation. The CDR3 loop is CASIKASTNQPQHF. CDR3 in DNA: TGTGCCAGCATTAAGGCCAGTACCAATCAGCCCCAGCATTTT.